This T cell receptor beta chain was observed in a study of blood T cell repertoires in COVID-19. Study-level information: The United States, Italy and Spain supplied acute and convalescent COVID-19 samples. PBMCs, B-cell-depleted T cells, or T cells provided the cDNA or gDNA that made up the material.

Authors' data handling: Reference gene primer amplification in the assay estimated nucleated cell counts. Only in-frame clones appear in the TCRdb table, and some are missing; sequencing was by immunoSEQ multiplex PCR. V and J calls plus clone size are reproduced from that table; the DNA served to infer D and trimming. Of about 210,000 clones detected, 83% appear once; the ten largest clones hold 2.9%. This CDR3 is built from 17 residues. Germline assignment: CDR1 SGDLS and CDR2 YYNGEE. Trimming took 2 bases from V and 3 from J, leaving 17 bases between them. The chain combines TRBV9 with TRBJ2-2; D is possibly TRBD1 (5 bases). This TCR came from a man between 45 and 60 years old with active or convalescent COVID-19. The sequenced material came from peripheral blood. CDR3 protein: CASSVNLDKGDTGELFF. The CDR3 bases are TGTGCCAGCAGCGTTAACCTGGACAAAGGGGACACCGGGGAGCTGTTTTTT.